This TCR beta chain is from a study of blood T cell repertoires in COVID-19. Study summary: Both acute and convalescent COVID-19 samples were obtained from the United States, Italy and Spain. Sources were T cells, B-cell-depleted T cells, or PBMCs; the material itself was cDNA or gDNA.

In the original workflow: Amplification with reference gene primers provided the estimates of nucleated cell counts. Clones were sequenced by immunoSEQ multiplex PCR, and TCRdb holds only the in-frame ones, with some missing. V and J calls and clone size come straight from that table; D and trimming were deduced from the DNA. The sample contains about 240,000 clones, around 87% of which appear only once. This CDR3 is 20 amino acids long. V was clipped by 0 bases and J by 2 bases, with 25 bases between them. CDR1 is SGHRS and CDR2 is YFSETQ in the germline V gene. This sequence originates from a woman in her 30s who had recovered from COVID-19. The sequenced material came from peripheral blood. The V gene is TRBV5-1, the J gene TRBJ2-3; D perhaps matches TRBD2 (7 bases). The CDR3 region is CASSLEGGVFRLSTTDTQYF. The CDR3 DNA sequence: TGCGCCAGCAGCTTGGAAGGGGGGGTCTTTCGACTCTCCACCACAGATACGCAGTATTTT.